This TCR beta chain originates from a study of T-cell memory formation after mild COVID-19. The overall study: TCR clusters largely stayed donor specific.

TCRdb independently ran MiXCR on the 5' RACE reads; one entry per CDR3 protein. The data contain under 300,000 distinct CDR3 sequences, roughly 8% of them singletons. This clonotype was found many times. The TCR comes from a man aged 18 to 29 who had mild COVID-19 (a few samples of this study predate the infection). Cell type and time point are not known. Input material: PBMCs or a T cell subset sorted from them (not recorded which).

The CDR3 reads CSAAPPILGRETQYF. The CDR3 nucleotides read TGCAGTGCTGCCCCACCCATACTAGGGAGAGAGACCCAGTACTTC. This sequence joins TRBV20-1 and TRBJ2-5; a weak D match, TRBD2 (5 bases). Trimming shortened V by 5 bases and J by 4 bases, and 20 bases separated the two germline ends. The V gene's germline CDR1 is DFQATT and CDR2 SNEGSKA (reference sequence). This CDR3 comprises 15 residues.